These T cell receptor beta chains were read from a single sample in a study of cytomegalovirus exposure and HLA in healthy donors. TCRdb's copy holds only in-frame clones and misses some; the assay was immunoSEQ multiplex PCR. The sample yields 100,000 to 150,000 clones, around 72% seen once. The specimen was PBMCs. Receptors originate from a woman in her thirties or forties in good health and CMV-seropositive. CDR3s include the opening cysteine and the closing phenylalanine or tryptophan. Fields, in order: D gene, V gene, clone size, J gene, CDR3 DNA, CDR3 protein. A D gene is named only where the DNA matches it firmly. Some rows mark clone size as missing; the rest say once, few, many or name a class of expanded clone.

d_call: TRBD1
v_call: TRBV6-1
clone_size: .
j_call: TRBJ2-5
cdr3_nt: TGTGCCAGCAGTGAACAGACAGGGGAAGAGACCCAGTACTTC
cdr3_aa: CASSEQTGEETQYF

d_call: .
v_call: TRBV6-5
clone_size: .
j_call: TRBJ1-1
cdr3_nt: TGTGCCAGCAGGTTACACAGGGATCCGAACACTGAAGCTTTCTTT
cdr3_aa: CASRLHRDPNTEAFF

d_call: .
v_call: TRBV29-1
clone_size: .
j_call: TRBJ1-4
cdr3_nt: TGCAGCGTTGTACTTGGTACTAATGAAAAACTGTTTTTT
cdr3_aa: CSVVLGTNEKLFF

d_call: .
v_call: TRBV4-3
clone_size: .
j_call: TRBJ1-1
cdr3_nt: TGCGCCAGCAGCCAAGATGGCCGGGGAACTGAAGCTTTCTTT
cdr3_aa: CASSQDGRGTEAFF

d_call: .
v_call: TRBV7-9
clone_size: .
j_call: TRBJ2-1
cdr3_nt: TGTGCCAGCAGCTCCCCTCCACTTTACAATGAGCAGTTCTTC
cdr3_aa: CASSSPPLYNEQFF

d_call: TRBD1
v_call: TRBV18
clone_size: .
j_call: TRBJ2-1
cdr3_nt: TGTGCCAGCTCACCAGACAGGGAAAATGAGCAGTTCTTC
cdr3_aa: CASSPDRENEQFF

d_call: .
v_call: TRBV5-1
clone_size: .
j_call: TRBJ1-1
cdr3_nt: TGCGCCAGCAGCTTGAGGGGTGGGAACACTGAAGCTTTCTTT
cdr3_aa: CASSLRGGNTEAFF

d_call: TRBD1
v_call: TRBV29-1
clone_size: .
j_call: TRBJ1-2
cdr3_nt: TGCAGCGTTGGCCCAGGGGGGAACTATGGCTACACCTTC
cdr3_aa: CSVGPGGNYGYTF

d_call: TRBD1
v_call: TRBV7-9
clone_size: .
j_call: TRBJ1-1
cdr3_nt: TGTGCCAGCAGCTCGACCGGGACAGGGAACACTGAAGCTTTCTTT
cdr3_aa: CASSSTGTGNTEAFF

d_call: .
v_call: TRBV5-1
clone_size: .
j_call: TRBJ1-1
cdr3_nt: TGCGCCAGCAGCCGCAGGGAGGGCACTGAAGCTTTCTTT
cdr3_aa: CASSRREGTEAFF

d_call: .
v_call: TRBV5-1
clone_size: .
j_call: TRBJ1-4
cdr3_nt: TGCGCCAGCAGGCGTTCCGACGGAGTCTCTAATGAAAAACTGTTTTTT
cdr3_aa: CASRRSDGVSNEKLFF

d_call: .
v_call: TRBV5-1
clone_size: few
j_call: TRBJ1-1
cdr3_nt: TGCGCCAGCAGCTTGGCCGGGGGAGGGACAGAAGCTTTCTTT
cdr3_aa: CASSLAGGGTEAFF

d_call: .
v_call: TRBV5-1
clone_size: .
j_call: TRBJ1-2
cdr3_nt: TGCGCCAGCAGCTTAGGCTGGCAGGGGTTTGGCTACACCTTC
cdr3_aa: CASSLGWQGFGYTF

d_call: .
v_call: TRBV6-1
clone_size: .
j_call: TRBJ1-4
cdr3_nt: TGTGCCAGTAAGGAGGCAGCTAATGAAAAACTGTTTTTT
cdr3_aa: CASKEAANEKLFF

d_call: TRBD1
v_call: TRBV7-9
clone_size: once
j_call: TRBJ1-2
cdr3_nt: TGTGCCAGCAGCAAGGGACAGGGACCCTATGGCTACACCTTC
cdr3_aa: CASSKGQGPYGYTF

d_call: .
v_call: TRBV13
clone_size: few
j_call: TRBJ1-1
cdr3_nt: TGTGCCAGCAGCACACAGTGGAACACTGAAGCTTTCTTT
cdr3_aa: CASSTQWNTEAFF

d_call: TRBD1
v_call: TRBV9
clone_size: .
j_call: TRBJ1-1
cdr3_nt: TGTGCCAGCAGCGTAGGGACAGGGTTGACTGAAGCTTTCTTT
cdr3_aa: CASSVGTGLTEAFF

d_call: .
v_call: TRBV5-1
clone_size: once
j_call: TRBJ1-1
cdr3_nt: TGCGCCAGCAGCCTCTCAGGGGCCGGGGTTTCAAGCGAAGCTTTCTTT
cdr3_aa: CASSLSGAGVSSEAFF

d_call: .
v_call: TRBV29-1
clone_size: .
j_call: TRBJ1-1
cdr3_nt: TGCAGCGTTTCGGGGGTCAGCCCCAACACTGAAGCTTTCTTT
cdr3_aa: CSVSGVSPNTEAFF

d_call: .
v_call: TRBV12-2
clone_size: .
j_call: TRBJ1-6
cdr3_nt: TGTGCAAGTCGCGCGAACAGGGGGAGGGGGCGGGGTGATTCACCCCTCCACTTT
cdr3_aa: CASRANRGRGRGDSPLHF

d_call: .
v_call: TRBV4-2
clone_size: once
j_call: TRBJ1-6
cdr3_nt: TGTGCCAGCAGCCAAGGTAGTCCAAATTATGCACCCCTCCACTTT
cdr3_aa: CASSQGSPNYAPLHF

d_call: .
v_call: TRBV5-5
clone_size: few
j_call: TRBJ1-1
cdr3_nt: TGTGCCAGCAGCATAGTACAGTTCACTGAAGCTTTCTTT
cdr3_aa: CASSIVQFTEAFF

d_call: TRBD1
v_call: TRBV2
clone_size: once
j_call: TRBJ2-5
cdr3_nt: TGTGCCAGCAGTGAAAACCGACAGGGACAAGAGACCCAGTACTTC
cdr3_aa: CASSENRQGQETQYF

d_call: .
v_call: TRBV5-6
clone_size: .
j_call: TRBJ1-1
cdr3_nt: TGTGCCAGCAGCTCCAGATCAAGGGGGGCTTTCTTT
cdr3_aa: CASSSRSRGAFF

d_call: TRBD1
v_call: TRBV4-1
clone_size: .
j_call: TRBJ1-2
cdr3_nt: TGCGCCAGCAGCCAAGTTCAAACAGGGGATAACTATGGCTACACCTTC
cdr3_aa: CASSQVQTGDNYGYTF

d_call: .
v_call: TRBV6-1
clone_size: .
j_call: TRBJ1-4
cdr3_nt: TGTGCCAGCAGTGAATTAAGGGGTCGAGAAAAACTGTTTTTT
cdr3_aa: CASSELRGREKLFF

d_call: .
v_call: TRBV7-9
clone_size: .
j_call: TRBJ2-1
cdr3_nt: TGTGCCAGCAGGACGACAAACTCCTACAATGAGCAGTTCTTC
cdr3_aa: CASRTTNSYNEQFF

d_call: .
v_call: TRBV6-5
clone_size: .
j_call: TRBJ2-3
cdr3_nt: TGTGCCAGCAGTTGGCGGAAGAGCACAGATACGCAGTATTTT
cdr3_aa: CASSWRKSTDTQYF

d_call: .
v_call: TRBV29-1
clone_size: .
j_call: TRBJ1-2
cdr3_nt: TGCAGCGGTGTCGAGCTGACTAATAACTATGGCTACACCTTC
cdr3_aa: CSGVELTNNYGYTF

d_call: .
v_call: TRBV7-9
clone_size: .
j_call: TRBJ1-1
cdr3_nt: TGTGCCAGCAGCTCTCCAGAGGCGGGGACCTCTGAAGCTTTCTTT
cdr3_aa: CASSSPEAGTSEAFF

d_call: TRBD1
v_call: TRBV6-6
clone_size: few
j_call: TRBJ2-2
cdr3_nt: TGTGCCAGCAGCCGGACAGGGGGAAAGACCGGGGAGCTGTTTTTT
cdr3_aa: CASSRTGGKTGELFF

d_call: .
v_call: TRBV19
clone_size: .
j_call: TRBJ1-1
cdr3_nt: TGTGCCAGTAGTCTTGGCAGGGGGAACACTGAAGCTTTCTTT
cdr3_aa: CASSLGRGNTEAFF

d_call: .
v_call: TRBV6-5
clone_size: .
j_call: TRBJ2-1
cdr3_nt: TGTGCCAGCAGTTACATGGGAGTAGGAGTCAATGAGCAGTTCTTC
cdr3_aa: CASSYMGVGVNEQFF

d_call: .
v_call: TRBV6-5
clone_size: few
j_call: TRBJ1-1
cdr3_nt: TGTGCCAGCAGTCCCGGGGGGGGGCCCACTGAAGCTTTCTTT
cdr3_aa: CASSPGGGPTEAFF

d_call: .
v_call: TRBV5-1
clone_size: .
j_call: TRBJ2-7
cdr3_nt: TGCGCCAGCATAGGAGCCGGCGAGCAGTACTTC
cdr3_aa: CASIGAGEQYF

d_call: .
v_call: TRBV7-6
clone_size: few
j_call: TRBJ2-2
cdr3_nt: TGTGCCAGCAGCCCTAGGTCGGCCACCGGGGAGCTGTTTTTT
cdr3_aa: CASSPRSATGELFF

d_call: .
v_call: TRBV5-4
clone_size: .
j_call: TRBJ2-5
cdr3_nt: TGTGCCAGCAGCTTGCCAGGCAGAAAAGAGACCCAGTACTTC
cdr3_aa: CASSLPGRKETQYF

d_call: .
v_call: TRBV19
clone_size: once
j_call: TRBJ1-2
cdr3_nt: TGTGCCAGTAGTATACAGGGCCTGGACGGCTACACCTTC
cdr3_aa: CASSIQGLDGYTF

d_call: .
v_call: TRBV7-9
clone_size: .
j_call: TRBJ2-7
cdr3_nt: TGTGCCAGCAGCCCGCCCTTACTACCTTACGAGCAGTACTTC
cdr3_aa: CASSPPLLPYEQYF

d_call: TRBD1
v_call: TRBV7-2
clone_size: .
j_call: TRBJ2-7
cdr3_nt: TGTGCCAGCAGCTTAGGTCCGGGACAGGGTCACCACGAGCAGTACTTC
cdr3_aa: CASSLGPGQGHHEQYF

d_call: TRBD1
v_call: TRBV29-1
clone_size: few
j_call: TRBJ2-2
cdr3_nt: TGCAGCGTCCGGGACAGGCAGGCCGGGGAGCTGTTTTTT
cdr3_aa: CSVRDRQAGELFF

d_call: .
v_call: TRBV7-3
clone_size: .
j_call: TRBJ1-6
cdr3_nt: TGTGCCAGCAGCTCAAACGCCGGAGATAATTCACCCCTCCACTTT
cdr3_aa: CASSSNAGDNSPLHF

d_call: .
v_call: TRBV9
clone_size: .
j_call: TRBJ1-5
cdr3_nt: TGTGCCAGCAGCGCGCAGGCGGGGGATCAGCCCCAGCATTTT
cdr3_aa: CASSAQAGDQPQHF

d_call: TRBD2
v_call: TRBV7-2
clone_size: .
j_call: TRBJ2-3
cdr3_nt: TGTGCCAGCAGAGTAGCGGGGGTCACAGATACGCAGTATTTT
cdr3_aa: CASRVAGVTDTQYF

d_call: TRBD1
v_call: TRBV15
clone_size: medium-sized
j_call: TRBJ2-5
cdr3_nt: TGTGCCACCAGCACCACAGGGGGAGAGACCCAGTACTTC
cdr3_aa: CATSTTGGETQYF

d_call: TRBD2
v_call: TRBV7-8
clone_size: .
j_call: TRBJ2-1
cdr3_nt: TGTGCCAGCAGCCCGGGGGGGCGTTGGAATGAGCAGTTCTTC
cdr3_aa: CASSPGGRWNEQFF

d_call: TRBD1
v_call: TRBV6-5
clone_size: few
j_call: TRBJ2-1
cdr3_nt: TGTGCCAGCAGGGACAGGGTAGGCTCCTACAATGAGCAGTTCTTC
cdr3_aa: CASRDRVGSYNEQFF

d_call: .
v_call: TRBV11-2
clone_size: .
j_call: TRBJ2-1
cdr3_nt: TGTGCCAGCAGCCAGGGGCCTTACGGTAACAATGAGCAGTTCTTC
cdr3_aa: CASSQGPYGNNEQFF

d_call: .
v_call: TRBV5-6
clone_size: .
j_call: TRBJ1-2
cdr3_nt: TGTGCCAGCAGCCTTCCGGGACATAGAGGCTACACCTTC
cdr3_aa: CASSLPGHRGYTF

d_call: TRBD2
v_call: TRBV29-1
clone_size: .
j_call: TRBJ2-2
cdr3_nt: TGCAGCGTTCGTGGGACTAGCGGGGGCAACACCGGGGAGCTGTTTTTT
cdr3_aa: CSVRGTSGGNTGELFF

d_call: TRBD1
v_call: TRBV6-1
clone_size: .
j_call: TRBJ1-2
cdr3_nt: TGTGCCAGCAGTGGACAGGGGGCTAACTATGGCTACACCTTC
cdr3_aa: CASSGQGANYGYTF

d_call: .
v_call: TRBV25-1
clone_size: once
j_call: TRBJ1-2
cdr3_nt: TGTGCCAGCAGTCGACAGGAATACCCCTATGGCTACACCTTC
cdr3_aa: CASSRQEYPYGYTF